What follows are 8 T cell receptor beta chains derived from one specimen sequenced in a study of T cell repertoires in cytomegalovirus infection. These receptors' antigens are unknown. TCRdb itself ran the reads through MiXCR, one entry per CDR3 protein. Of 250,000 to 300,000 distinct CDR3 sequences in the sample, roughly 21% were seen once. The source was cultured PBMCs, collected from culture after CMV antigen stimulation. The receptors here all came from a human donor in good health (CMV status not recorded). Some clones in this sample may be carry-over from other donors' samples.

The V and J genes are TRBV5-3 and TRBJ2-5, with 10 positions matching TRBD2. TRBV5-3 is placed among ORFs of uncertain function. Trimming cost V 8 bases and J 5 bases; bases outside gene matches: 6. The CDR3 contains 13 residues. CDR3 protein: CASTSSGSETQYF. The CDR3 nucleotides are TGTGCCAGCACCTCTAGCGGGAGTGAGACCCAGTACTTC.

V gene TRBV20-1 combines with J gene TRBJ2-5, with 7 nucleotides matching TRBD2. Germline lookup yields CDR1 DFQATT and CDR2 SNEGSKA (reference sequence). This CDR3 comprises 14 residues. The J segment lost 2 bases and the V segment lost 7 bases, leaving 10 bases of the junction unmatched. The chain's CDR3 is CSVLGLLSQETQYF. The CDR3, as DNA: TGCAGTGTTCTGGGACTATTATCTCAAGAGACCCAGTACTTC.

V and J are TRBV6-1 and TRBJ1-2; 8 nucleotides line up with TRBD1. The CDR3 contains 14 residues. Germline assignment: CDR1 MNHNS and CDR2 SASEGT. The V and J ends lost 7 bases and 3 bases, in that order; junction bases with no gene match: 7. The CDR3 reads CASKFMDRDYGYTF. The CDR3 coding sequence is TGTGCCAGCAAGTTTATGGACAGGGACTATGGCTACACCTTC.

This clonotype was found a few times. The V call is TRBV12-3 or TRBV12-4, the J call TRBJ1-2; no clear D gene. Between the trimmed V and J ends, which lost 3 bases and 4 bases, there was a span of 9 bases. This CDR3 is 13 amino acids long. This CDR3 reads CASSFGQRYGYTF. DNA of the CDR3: TGTGCCAGCAGTTTTGGGCAGCGCTATGGCTACACCTTC.

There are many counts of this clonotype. Written as DNA, the CDR3 is TGTGCCAGTAGTATTGGAGCGGTTCAAGAGACCCAGTACTTC. Translating gives CASSIGAVQETQYF. The chain employs TRBV19 and TRBJ2-5; tentatively, D is TRBD2 (5 bases). V dropped 3 bases and J dropped 2 bases, with 10 bases sitting between them. The CDR3 consists of 14 residues. Per the germline V gene, CDR1 is LNHDA and CDR2 is SQIVND (reference sequence).

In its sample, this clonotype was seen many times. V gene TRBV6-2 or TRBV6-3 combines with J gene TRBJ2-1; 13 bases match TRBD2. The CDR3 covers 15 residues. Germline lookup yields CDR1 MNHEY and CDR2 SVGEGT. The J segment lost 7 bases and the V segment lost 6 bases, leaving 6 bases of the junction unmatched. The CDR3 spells CASSTGTSGMNEQFF. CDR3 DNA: TGTGCCAGCAGCACAGGGACTAGCGGGATGAATGAGCAGTTCTTC.

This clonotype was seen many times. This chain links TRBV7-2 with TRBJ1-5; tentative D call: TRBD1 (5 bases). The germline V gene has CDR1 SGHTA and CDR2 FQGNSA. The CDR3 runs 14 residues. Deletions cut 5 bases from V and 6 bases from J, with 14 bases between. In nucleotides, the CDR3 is TGTGCCAGCAGCGGTCGGGTAGGGGTTCAGCCCCAGCATTTT. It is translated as CASSGRVGVQPQHF.

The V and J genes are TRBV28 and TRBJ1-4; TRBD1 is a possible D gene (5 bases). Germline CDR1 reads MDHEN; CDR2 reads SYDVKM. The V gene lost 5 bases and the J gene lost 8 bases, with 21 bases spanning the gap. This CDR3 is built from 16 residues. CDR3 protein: CASSLLQGGVAEKLFF. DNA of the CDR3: TGTGCCAGCAGTCTTCTCCAGGGAGGGGTTGCCGAAAAACTGTTTTTT.